This T cell receptor beta chain was found in a study of T cell responses to AZD1222 COVID-19 vaccine. The table came from immunoSEQ multiplex PCR; TCRdb's copy has only in-frame clones and leaves some out. Here the sample spans 170,000 or so clones, 90% being singletons. Trimming shortened V by 4 bases and J by 7 bases, and 18 bases separated the two germline ends. This CDR3 comprises 15 residues. Germline CDR1 reads SGHRS; CDR2 reads YFSETQ. The chain recombines TRBV5-1 with TRBJ1-5; a weak D match, TRBD1 (5 bases). The sequencing here drew on peripheral blood, taken on day 0 of AZD1222 vaccination. The TCR originated in an adult in good health. The CDR3 protein is CASSPEAGSEQPQHF. DNA for the CDR3: TGCGCCAGCAGCCCCGAGGCAGGGTCGGAACAGCCCCAGCATTTT.